This note documents a single T cell receptor beta chain sequence. This table comes from immunoSEQ multiplex PCR, and its TCRdb copy is limited to in-frame clones, with some not included. The sample holds 360,000 or so clones, 70% to 90% seen once. This sample is drawn from a study of Ad26.COV2.S vaccination and SARS-CoV-2 variants. As to treatment: around 19 received Ad26.COV2.S at low or high dose, single or two shots; several received placebo; per-sample allocation not given. Sampling occurred on day 63 after the first vaccine or placebo injection. The clonotype originates from a person between 18 and 65 years old who received the Ad26.COV2.S COVID-19 vaccine or a placebo. This specimen was peripheral blood, taken in a trial of Ad26.COV2.S vaccine versus placebo.

Written as DNA, the CDR3 is TGCGCCAGCAGCCAAGAAGAATCACGCATACGGCCCCAGCATTTT. This codes for CASSQEESRIRPQHF. The genes are TRBV4-1 and TRBJ1-5; D is unclear. V was trimmed by 0 bases and J by 9 bases, leaving 15 bases between them. The CDR3 is 15 residues long. From germline, CDR1 is MGHRA and CDR2 YSYEKL.